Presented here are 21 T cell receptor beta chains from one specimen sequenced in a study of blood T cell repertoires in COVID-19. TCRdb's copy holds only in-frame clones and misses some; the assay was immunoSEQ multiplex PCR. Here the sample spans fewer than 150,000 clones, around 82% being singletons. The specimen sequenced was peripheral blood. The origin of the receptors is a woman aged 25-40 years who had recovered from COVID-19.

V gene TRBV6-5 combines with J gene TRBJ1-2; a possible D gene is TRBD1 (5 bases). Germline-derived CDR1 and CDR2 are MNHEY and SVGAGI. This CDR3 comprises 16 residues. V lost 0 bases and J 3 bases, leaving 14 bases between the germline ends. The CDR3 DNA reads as TGTGCCAGCAGTTACTCGAAGGCAGGAGGGGACTATGGCTACACCTTC. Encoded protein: CASSYSKAGGDYGYTF.

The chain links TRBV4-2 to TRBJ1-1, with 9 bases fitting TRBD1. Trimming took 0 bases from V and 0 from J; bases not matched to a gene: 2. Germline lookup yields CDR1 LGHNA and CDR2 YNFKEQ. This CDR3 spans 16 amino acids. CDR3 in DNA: TGTGCCAGCAGCCAAGAGGGACAGGGTATGAACACTGAAGCTTTCTTT. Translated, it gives CASSQEGQGMNTEAFF.

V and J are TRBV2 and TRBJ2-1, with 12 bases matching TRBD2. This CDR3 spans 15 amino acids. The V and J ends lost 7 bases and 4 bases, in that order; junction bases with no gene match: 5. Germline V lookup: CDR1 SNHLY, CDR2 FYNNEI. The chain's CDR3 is CASTEGLAGYNEQFF. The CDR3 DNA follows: TGTGCCAGCACCGAAGGACTAGCGGGGTACAATGAGCAGTTCTTC.

CDR3 in DNA: TGTGCCAGCAGTTTAAAGGGAGTCACCGACGAGCAGTACTTC. Translating it yields CASSLKGVTDEQYF. This chain uses TRBV27 with TRBJ2-7, with D possibly TRBD2 on 5 matching bases. The V gene's germline CDR1 is MNHEY and CDR2 SMNVEV (reference sequence). With 2 bases removed from V and 5 bases from J, the gap between germline ends came to 13 bases. This CDR3 has 14 residues.

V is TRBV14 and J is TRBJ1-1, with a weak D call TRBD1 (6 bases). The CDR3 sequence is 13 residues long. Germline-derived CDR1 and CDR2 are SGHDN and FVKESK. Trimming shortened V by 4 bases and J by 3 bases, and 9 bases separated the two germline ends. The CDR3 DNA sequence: TGTGCCAGCAGCCTAGGGGGGGACACTGAAGCTTTCTTT. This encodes CASSLGGDTEAFF.

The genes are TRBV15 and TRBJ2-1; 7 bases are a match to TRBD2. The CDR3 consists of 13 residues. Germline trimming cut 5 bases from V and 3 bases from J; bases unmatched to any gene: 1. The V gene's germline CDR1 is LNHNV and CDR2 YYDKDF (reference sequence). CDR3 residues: CATSGGSYNEQFF. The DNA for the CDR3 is TGTGCCACCAGCGGCGGGAGCTACAATGAGCAGTTCTTC.

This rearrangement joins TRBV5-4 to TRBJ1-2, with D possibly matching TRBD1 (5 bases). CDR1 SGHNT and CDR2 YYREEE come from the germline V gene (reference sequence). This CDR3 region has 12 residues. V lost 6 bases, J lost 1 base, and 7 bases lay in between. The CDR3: CASTGLNYGYTF. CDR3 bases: TGTGCCAGCACAGGGCTTAACTATGGCTACACCTTC.

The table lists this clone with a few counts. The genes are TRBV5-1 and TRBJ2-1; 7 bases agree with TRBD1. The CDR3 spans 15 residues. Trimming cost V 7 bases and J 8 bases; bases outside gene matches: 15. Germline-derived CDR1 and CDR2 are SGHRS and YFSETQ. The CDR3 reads CASSLTRQGRYEQFF. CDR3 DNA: TGCGCCAGCTCCCTTACGAGACAGGGTCGTTATGAGCAGTTCTTC.

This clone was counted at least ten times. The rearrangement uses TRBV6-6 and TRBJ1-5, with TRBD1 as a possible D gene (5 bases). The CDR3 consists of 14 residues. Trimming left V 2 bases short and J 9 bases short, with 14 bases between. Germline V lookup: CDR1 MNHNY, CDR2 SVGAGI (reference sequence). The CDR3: CASSYGGVLWPQHF. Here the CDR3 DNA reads TGTGCCAGCAGTTACGGAGGGGTCCTCTGGCCCCAGCATTTT.

The CDR3 sequence is CSASTPAGGPDTQYF. CDR3 DNA: TGCAGTGCTAGTACTCCAGCGGGAGGCCCAGATACGCAGTATTTT. J is TRBJ2-3 and V is TRBV20-1; 9 positions match TRBD2. The V gene's germline CDR1 is DFQATT and CDR2 SNEGSKA (reference sequence). The CDR3 runs 15 residues. V gave up 3 bases and J gave up 4 bases; unmatched junction bases: 8.

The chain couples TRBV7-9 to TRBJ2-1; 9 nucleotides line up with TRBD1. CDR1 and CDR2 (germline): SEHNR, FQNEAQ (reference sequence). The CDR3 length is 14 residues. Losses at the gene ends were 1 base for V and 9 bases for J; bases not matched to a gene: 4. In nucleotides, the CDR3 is TGTGCCAGCAGCTTAGTCGACAGGGGGAGTGAGCAGTTCTTC. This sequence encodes CASSLVDRGSEQFF.

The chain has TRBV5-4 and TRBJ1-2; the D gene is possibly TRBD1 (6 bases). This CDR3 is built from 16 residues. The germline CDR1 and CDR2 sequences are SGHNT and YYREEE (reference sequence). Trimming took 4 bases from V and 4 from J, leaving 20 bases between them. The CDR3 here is CASSLGGRQDFYGYTF. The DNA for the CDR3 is TGTGCCAGCAGCCTGGGGGGACGACAGGATTTCTATGGCTACACCTTC.

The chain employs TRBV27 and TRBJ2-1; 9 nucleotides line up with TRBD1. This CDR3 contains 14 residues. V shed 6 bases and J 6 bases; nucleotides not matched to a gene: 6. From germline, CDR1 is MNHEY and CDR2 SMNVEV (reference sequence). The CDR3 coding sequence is TGTGCCAGCAGCCTGGGACAGGGAGGCAATGAGCAGTTCTTC. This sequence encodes CASSLGQGGNEQFF.

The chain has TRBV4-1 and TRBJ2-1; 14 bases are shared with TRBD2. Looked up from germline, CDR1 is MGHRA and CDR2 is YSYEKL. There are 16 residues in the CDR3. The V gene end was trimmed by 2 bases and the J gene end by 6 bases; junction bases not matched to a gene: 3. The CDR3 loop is CASSQRLAGGSNEQFF. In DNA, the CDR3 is TGCGCCAGCAGCCAACGACTAGCGGGAGGGAGCAATGAGCAGTTCTTC.

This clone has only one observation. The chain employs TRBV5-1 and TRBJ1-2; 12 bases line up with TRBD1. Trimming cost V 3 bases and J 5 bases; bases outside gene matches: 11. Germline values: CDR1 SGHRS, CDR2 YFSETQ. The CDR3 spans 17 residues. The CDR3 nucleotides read TGCGCCAGCAGCTCGGAGACCGGGACAGGGGGCGCATATGGCTACACCTTC. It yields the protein CASSSETGTGGAYGYTF.

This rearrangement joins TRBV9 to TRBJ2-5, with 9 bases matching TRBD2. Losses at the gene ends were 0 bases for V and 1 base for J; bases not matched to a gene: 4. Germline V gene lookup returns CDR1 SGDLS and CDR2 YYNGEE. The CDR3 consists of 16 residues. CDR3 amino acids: CASSVGGSGGQETQYF. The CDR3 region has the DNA TGTGCCAGCAGCGTAGGGGGTAGCGGGGGCCAAGAGACCCAGTACTTC.

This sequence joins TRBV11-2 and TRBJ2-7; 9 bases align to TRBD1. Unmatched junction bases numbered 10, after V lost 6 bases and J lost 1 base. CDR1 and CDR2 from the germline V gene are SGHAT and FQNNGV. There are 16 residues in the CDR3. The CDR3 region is CASRYNPGTGSYEQYF. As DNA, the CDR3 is TGTGCCAGCAGGTATAATCCCGGGACAGGGTCCTACGAGCAGTACTTC.

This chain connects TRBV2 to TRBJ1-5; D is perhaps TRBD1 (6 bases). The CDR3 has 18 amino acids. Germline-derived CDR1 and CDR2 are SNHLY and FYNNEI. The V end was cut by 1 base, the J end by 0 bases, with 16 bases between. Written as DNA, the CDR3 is TGTGCCAGCAGTGAAGGGATACAGGGTCGTTATAGCAATCAGCCCCAGCATTTT. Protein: CASSEGIQGRYSNQPQHF.

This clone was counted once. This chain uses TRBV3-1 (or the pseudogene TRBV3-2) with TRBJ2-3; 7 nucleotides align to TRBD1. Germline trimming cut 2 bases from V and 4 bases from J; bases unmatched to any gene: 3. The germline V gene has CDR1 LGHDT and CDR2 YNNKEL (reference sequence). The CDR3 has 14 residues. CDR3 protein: CASSQQGVADTQYF. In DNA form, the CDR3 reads TGTGCCAGCAGCCAACAGGGGGTCGCAGATACGCAGTATTTT.

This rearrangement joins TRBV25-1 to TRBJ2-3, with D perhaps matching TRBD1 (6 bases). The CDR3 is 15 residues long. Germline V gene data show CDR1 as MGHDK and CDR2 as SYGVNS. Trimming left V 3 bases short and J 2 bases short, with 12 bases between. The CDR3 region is CASSDGAGATDTQYF. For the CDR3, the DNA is TGTGCCAGCAGTGATGGGGCAGGGGCCACAGATACGCAGTATTTT. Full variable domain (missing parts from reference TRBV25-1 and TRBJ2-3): EADIYQTPRYLVIGTGKKITLECSQTMGHDKMYWYQQDPGMELHLIHYSYGVNSTEKGDLSSESTVSRIRTEHFPLTLESARPSHTSQYLCASSDGAGATDTQYFGPGTRLTVL.

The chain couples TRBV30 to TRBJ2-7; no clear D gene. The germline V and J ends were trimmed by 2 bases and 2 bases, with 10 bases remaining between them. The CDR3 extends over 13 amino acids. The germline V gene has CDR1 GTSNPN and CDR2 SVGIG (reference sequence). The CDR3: CAWSRAQTYEQYF. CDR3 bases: TGTGCCTGGAGTCGCGCACAGACCTACGAGCAGTACTTC. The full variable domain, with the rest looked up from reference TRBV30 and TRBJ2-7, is SQTIHQWPATLVQPVGSPLSLECTVEGTSNPNLYWYRQAAGRGLQLLFYSVGIGQISSEVPQNLSASRPQDRQFILSSKKLLLSDSGFYLCAWSRAQTYEQYFGPGTRLTVT.